The clone carrying this T cell receptor beta chain was seen just once. The sample comes from a study of cytomegalovirus exposure and HLA in healthy donors. The study sampled nominally healthy donors, though unrecorded immune exposures were likely. The CDR3 covers 14 residues. V dropped 3 bases and J dropped 4 bases, with 12 bases sitting between them. Looked up from germline, CDR1 is SGHTA and CDR2 is FQGNSA. The primer mix had 60 Vbeta and 13 Jbeta primers. Produced via immunoSEQ multiplex PCR; TCRdb's table is partial and in-frame only. The sample lists about 65,000 clones; 62% were seen once. The receptor was isolated from a man between 25 and 39 years old in good health and CMV-seronegative. The rearrangement joins TRBV7-2 to TRBJ2-5; tentatively, D is TRBD2 (6 bases). The sequencing input was PBMCs. The CDR3 coding sequence is TGTGCCAGCAGCTTTCCCGGGACTCCAGAGACCCAGTACTTC. It codes for CASSFPGTPETQYF. Based on the CDR3 plus reference TRBV7-2 and TRBJ2-5, the full variable domain is GAGVSQSPSNKVTEKGKDVELRCDPISGHTALYWYRQSLGQGLEFLIYFQGNSAPDKSGLPSDRFSAERTGGSVSTLTIQRTQQEDSAVYLCASSFPGTPETQYFGPGTRLLVL.